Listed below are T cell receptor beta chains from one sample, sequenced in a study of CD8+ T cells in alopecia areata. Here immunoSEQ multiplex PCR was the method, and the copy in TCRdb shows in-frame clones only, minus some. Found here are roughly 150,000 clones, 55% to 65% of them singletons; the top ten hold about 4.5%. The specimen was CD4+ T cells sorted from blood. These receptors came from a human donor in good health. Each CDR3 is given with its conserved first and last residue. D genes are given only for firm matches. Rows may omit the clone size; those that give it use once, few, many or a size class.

DNA: TGTGCCTGGAGCGCTGCCGGGACCCCTGGGGCCAACGTCCTGACTTTC
CDR3: CAWSAAGTPGANVLTF
D: .
length: 16
V: TRBV30
size: .
J: TRBJ2-6

DNA: TGCAGCGTTGAAGATTGGGACAGTCATGAGCAGTTCTTC
CDR3: CSVEDWDSHEQFF
D: TRBD1
length: 13
V: TRBV29-1
size: .
J: TRBJ2-1

DNA: TGCAGCGTGCGTAGCACGGGGTCCACAGATACGCAGTATTTT
CDR3: CSVRSTGSTDTQYF
D: .
length: 14
V: TRBV29-1
size: .
J: TRBJ2-3

DNA: TGTGCCAGCAGCTTACTTGTGGGACAGCCCCAGCATTTT
CDR3: CASSLLVGQPQHF
D: .
length: 13
V: TRBV7-2
size: .
J: TRBJ1-5

DNA: TGCAGCGTTGAACTAGCGGGAACAGATACGCAGTATTTT
CDR3: CSVELAGTDTQYF
D: TRBD2
length: 13
V: TRBV29-1
size: .
J: TRBJ2-3

DNA: TGTGCCAGCAGGGAGGACGGGAGGGCCTACGAGCAGTACTTC
CDR3: CASREDGRAYEQYF
D: TRBD2
length: 14
V: TRBV2
size: .
J: TRBJ2-7

DNA: TGCAGCGTTGAAGAAAGACCGGGACAGGGACCCAATGAGCAGTTCTTC
CDR3: CSVEERPGQGPNEQFF
D: TRBD1
length: 16
V: TRBV29-1
size: .
J: TRBJ2-1

DNA: TGTGCCAGCAGTAGGACAGGGATAAGCGCCTCCTACAATGAGCAGTTCTTC
CDR3: CASSRTGISASYNEQFF
D: TRBD1
length: 17
V: TRBV27
size: few
J: TRBJ2-1

DNA: TGCGCCAGCAGCCAAGAGCCGGGACACATAGGCGGTGAGCAGTTCTTC
CDR3: CASSQEPGHIGGEQFF
D: .
length: 16
V: TRBV4-1
size: .
J: TRBJ2-1

DNA: TGTGCCTGGAGTGCCCCAGGGGGGAAAGGCTACACCTTC
CDR3: CAWSAPGGKGYTF
D: TRBD1
length: 13
V: TRBV30
size: .
J: TRBJ1-2

DNA: TGTGCCAGCACCCCTCGTGCAGGGTGCTACGAGCAGTACTTC
CDR3: CASTPRAGCYEQYF
D: .
length: 14
V: TRBV27
size: .
J: TRBJ2-7

DNA: TGTGCCAGCAGCTTAGGAGTCCAGCGGGGGTACGAGCAGTACTTC
CDR3: CASSLGVQRGYEQYF
D: TRBD2
length: 15
V: TRBV13
size: few
J: TRBJ2-7

DNA: TGCAGCGTTGAAATGGGCAGGGCTAACCACTACGAGCAGTACTTC
CDR3: CSVEMGRANHYEQYF
D: .
length: 15
V: TRBV29-1
size: .
J: TRBJ2-7

DNA: TGTGCTAGTGGTCAGAGCGGGAGTATAACAGATACGCAGTATTTT
CDR3: CASGQSGSITDTQYF
D: TRBD2
length: 15
V: TRBV12-5
size: few
J: TRBJ2-3

DNA: TGTGCCAGCAGTCCCGCTAGCGGCTTCCCATACAATGAGCAGTTCTTC
CDR3: CASSPASGFPYNEQFF
D: TRBD2
length: 16
V: TRBV27
size: .
J: TRBJ2-1

DNA: TGTGCCAGTAAGCTCGACCCCACCGGCAATCAGCCCCAGCATTTT
CDR3: CASKLDPTGNQPQHF
D: .
length: 15
V: TRBV10-3
size: .
J: TRBJ1-5

DNA: TGTGCCAGCTCAGCGGGAGCGGGAACCGGGGAGCTGTTTTTT
CDR3: CASSAGAGTGELFF
D: TRBD2
length: 14
V: TRBV9
size: once
J: TRBJ2-2

DNA: TGTGCCAGCAGCAGGAGCACAGATACGCAGTATTTT
CDR3: CASSRSTDTQYF
D: .
length: 12
V: TRBV5-5
size: .
J: TRBJ2-3

DNA: TGTGCCAGCAGTGACAGGAGCAATCAGCCCCAGCATTTT
CDR3: CASSDRSNQPQHF
D: .
length: 13
V: TRBV6-1
size: .
J: TRBJ1-5

DNA: TGTGCCTGGAAGGCTTCCCAAGAGACCCAGTACTTC
CDR3: CAWKASQETQYF
D: .
length: 12
V: TRBV30
size: .
J: TRBJ2-5

DNA: TGTGCCAGCTTCGGGGTACCGCCCAATGAGCAGTTCTTC
CDR3: CASFGVPPNEQFF
D: .
length: 13
V: TRBV28
size: .
J: TRBJ2-1

DNA: TGTGCCAGCAGCTTAGCCGCCACAGCCAAAAACATTCAGTACTTC
CDR3: CASSLAATAKNIQYF
D: .
length: 15
V: TRBV7-2
size: .
J: TRBJ2-4

DNA: TGTGCCTGGAGTGGTGGCGGGGGGAAAGCTTTATACGAGCAGTACTTC
CDR3: CAWSGGGGKALYEQYF
D: TRBD2
length: 16
V: TRBV30
size: .
J: TRBJ2-7

DNA: TGTGCCAGCATTGAGGGGAATACCGGGGAGCTGTTTTTT
CDR3: CASIEGNTGELFF
D: .
length: 13
V: TRBV2
size: many
J: TRBJ2-2

DNA: TGCGCCAGCAGCTTGGCCGGCAGCTACGAGCAGTACTTC
CDR3: CASSLAGSYEQYF
D: .
length: 13
V: TRBV5-1
size: few
J: TRBJ2-7

DNA: TGTGCCAGCAGCCGCACCGACGATGGCTACACCTTC
CDR3: CASSRTDDGYTF
D: .
length: 12
V: TRBV7-9
size: .
J: TRBJ1-2

DNA: TGTGCCAGCAGCTTCCGGACAGGTACGGGAGATACGCAGTATTTT
CDR3: CASSFRTGTGDTQYF
D: TRBD1
length: 15
V: TRBV9
size: .
J: TRBJ2-3

DNA: TGTGCCAGTAGTATCAGAGGCAACACTCTTGGCGGCTACACCTTC
CDR3: CASSIRGNTLGGYTF
D: .
length: 15
V: TRBV19
size: .
J: TRBJ1-2

DNA: TGCAGCGTTTCGGGGCGAGTGGACACCGGGGAGCTGTTTTTT
CDR3: CSVSGRVDTGELFF
D: .
length: 14
V: TRBV29-1
size: .
J: TRBJ2-2

DNA: TGCGCCAGCAGCCAAGTCGATTTGGGGATTGCCTCCTACGAGCAGTACTTC
CDR3: CASSQVDLGIASYEQYF
D: .
length: 17
V: TRBV4-1
size: .
J: TRBJ2-7

DNA: TGTGCCAGCATCCGGACCGCTTGGGGGAAGGCCAATGAGCAGTTCTTC
CDR3: CASIRTAWGKANEQFF
D: .
length: 16
V: TRBV2
size: .
J: TRBJ2-1

DNA: TGTGCCAGCAGCCACAGAGAACAGGGATCGCACACCATATATTTT
CDR3: CASSHREQGSHTIYF
D: .
length: 15
V: TRBV7-9
size: .
J: TRBJ1-3

DNA: TGTGCCAGCAGCTTCCTTCTACGGACAGGGGTGGGTACGCAGTATTTT
CDR3: CASSFLLRTGVGTQYF
D: TRBD1
length: 16
V: TRBV7-9
size: few
J: TRBJ2-3

DNA: TGCGCCAGCAGCCAAGGTGCAGGGTCAACTAATGAAAAACTGTTTTTT
CDR3: CASSQGAGSTNEKLFF
D: .
length: 16
V: TRBV4-1
size: .
J: TRBJ1-4

DNA: TGTGCCAGCAGCGCCTCGACGGGAGGGGAGACCCAGTACTTC
CDR3: CASSASTGGETQYF
D: TRBD2
length: 14
V: TRBV6-1
size: .
J: TRBJ2-5

DNA: TGTGCCAGCAGCTTGTTGGACAGGGGCTCCCCAAGCTCCTACGAGCAGTACTTC
CDR3: CASSLLDRGSPSSYEQYF
D: TRBD1
length: 18
V: TRBV5-6
size: once
J: TRBJ2-7

DNA: TGTGCCACGGGGACAGGGATTCTCTCAGGGACTGAAGCTTTCTTT
CDR3: CATGTGILSGTEAFF
D: TRBD1
length: 15
V: TRBV28
size: .
J: TRBJ1-1

DNA: TGTGCCAGCAGCCCGATACAGGACACTGGAAACACCATATATTTT
CDR3: CASSPIQDTGNTIYF
D: .
length: 15
V: TRBV9
size: .
J: TRBJ1-3

DNA: TGTGGCAGCAGTGAAGGGGGACTAGCGGGAGTTTGGGAGACCCAGTACTTC
CDR3: CGSSEGGLAGVWETQYF
D: TRBD2
length: 17
V: TRBV2
size: few
J: TRBJ2-5

DNA: TGTGCCAGCAGCCTTCCCCTTGGACAGAAAAACATTCAGTACTTC
CDR3: CASSLPLGQKNIQYF
D: .
length: 15
V: TRBV7-2
size: .
J: TRBJ2-4

DNA: TGTGCCAGCAAACACAGGGGCGCCGTCCCTGAAGCTTTCTTT
CDR3: CASKHRGAVPEAFF
D: TRBD1
length: 14
V: TRBV27
size: few
J: TRBJ1-1

DNA: TGTGCCAGCAGCGTAGAAGGGGGCGGCGGGGAGCTGTTTTTT
CDR3: CASSVEGGGGELFF
D: TRBD1
length: 14
V: TRBV9
size: .
J: TRBJ2-2

DNA: TGTGCCAGCAGTTACGAACGAAGGGGGACTGAAGCTTTCTTT
CDR3: CASSYERRGTEAFF
D: .
length: 14
V: TRBV6-5
size: .
J: TRBJ1-1

DNA: TGTGCCAGCAGCTGGAGCGACACCCAAGAGACCCAGTACTTC
CDR3: CASSWSDTQETQYF
D: .
length: 14
V: TRBV7-9
size: .
J: TRBJ2-5

DNA: TGTGCCAGCAGCTTCGGGACCGAATACAATGAGCAGTTCTTC
CDR3: CASSFGTEYNEQFF
D: .
length: 14
V: TRBV5-6
size: few
J: TRBJ2-1

DNA: TGCGCCAGCAGCTTGGAGCCCGACAATGAGCAGTTCTTC
CDR3: CASSLEPDNEQFF
D: .
length: 13
V: TRBV5-1
size: .
J: TRBJ2-1